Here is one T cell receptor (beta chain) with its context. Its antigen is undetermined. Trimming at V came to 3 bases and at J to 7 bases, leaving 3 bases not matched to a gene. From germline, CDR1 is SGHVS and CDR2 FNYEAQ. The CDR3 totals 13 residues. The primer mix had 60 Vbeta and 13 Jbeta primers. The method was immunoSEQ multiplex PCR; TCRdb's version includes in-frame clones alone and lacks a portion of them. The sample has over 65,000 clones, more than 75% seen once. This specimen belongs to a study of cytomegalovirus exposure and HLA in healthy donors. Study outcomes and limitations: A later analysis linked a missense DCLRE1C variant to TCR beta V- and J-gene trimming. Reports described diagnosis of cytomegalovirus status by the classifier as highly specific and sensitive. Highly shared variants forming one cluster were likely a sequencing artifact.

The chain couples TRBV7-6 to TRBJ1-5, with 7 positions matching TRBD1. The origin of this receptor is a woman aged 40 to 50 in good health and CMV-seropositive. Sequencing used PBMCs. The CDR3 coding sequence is TGTGCCAGCAGCTTGACAGGGCCACAGCCCCAGCATTTT. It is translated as CASSLTGPQPQHF.